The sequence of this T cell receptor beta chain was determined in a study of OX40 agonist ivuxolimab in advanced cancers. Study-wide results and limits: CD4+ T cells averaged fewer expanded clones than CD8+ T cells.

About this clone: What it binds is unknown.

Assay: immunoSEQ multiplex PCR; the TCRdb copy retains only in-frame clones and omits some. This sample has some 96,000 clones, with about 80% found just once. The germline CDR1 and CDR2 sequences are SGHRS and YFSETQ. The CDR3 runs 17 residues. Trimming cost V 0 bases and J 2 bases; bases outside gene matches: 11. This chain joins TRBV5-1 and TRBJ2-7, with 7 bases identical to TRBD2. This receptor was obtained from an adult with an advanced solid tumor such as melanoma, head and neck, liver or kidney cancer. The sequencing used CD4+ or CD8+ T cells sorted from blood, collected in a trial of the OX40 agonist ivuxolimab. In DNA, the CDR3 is TGCGCCAGCAGCTTGGCCCCCTCTAGCGGCCTTCCCTACGAGCAGTACTTC. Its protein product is CASSLAPSSGLPYEQYF.